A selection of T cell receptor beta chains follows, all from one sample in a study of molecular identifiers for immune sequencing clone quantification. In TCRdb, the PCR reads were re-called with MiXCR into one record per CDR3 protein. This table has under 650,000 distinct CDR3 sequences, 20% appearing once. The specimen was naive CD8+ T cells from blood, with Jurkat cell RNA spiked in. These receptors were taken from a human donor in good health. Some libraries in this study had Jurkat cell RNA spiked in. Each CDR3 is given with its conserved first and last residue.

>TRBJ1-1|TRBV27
CASSFPGQEAFF
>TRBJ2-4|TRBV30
CAWGGLALAKNIQYF
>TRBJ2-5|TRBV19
CASSIYYTGTGKETQYF
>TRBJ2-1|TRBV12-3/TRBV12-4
CATTRGSSYNEQFF
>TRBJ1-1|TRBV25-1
CASSYRGPVWAFF
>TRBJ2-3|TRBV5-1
CASSFVSSTDTQYF
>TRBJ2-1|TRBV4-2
CASSQEIAGGQIDERFF
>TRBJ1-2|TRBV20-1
CSAIDRAGYGYTF
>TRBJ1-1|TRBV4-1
CASSRGGDAEAFF
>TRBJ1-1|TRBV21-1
CASSKWRTFMNTEAFF
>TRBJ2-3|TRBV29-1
CSVDGLKGSTSTDTQYF
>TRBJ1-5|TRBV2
CASREGSGGNQPQHF
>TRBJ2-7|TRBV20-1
CSASFGNPYEQYF
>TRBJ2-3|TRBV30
CAWSSRLAGGRTQYF
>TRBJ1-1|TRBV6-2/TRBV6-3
CASSYSLFGAPNTEAFF
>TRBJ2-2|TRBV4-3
CASSQDLLAGSTGELFF
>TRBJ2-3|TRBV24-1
CATSLTRDHTDTQYF
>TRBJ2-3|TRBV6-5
CASKRETMLTDTQYF
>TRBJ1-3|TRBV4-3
CASSQDGISGNTIYF
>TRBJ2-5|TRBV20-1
CSAHVQRGTQETQYF
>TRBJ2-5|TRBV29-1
CSVIRTVLQETQYF
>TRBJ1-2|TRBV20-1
CSAKRPRQGAYGYTF
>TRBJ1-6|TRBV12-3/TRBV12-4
CASSPDRGSPLHF
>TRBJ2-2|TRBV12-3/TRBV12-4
CASSGVGGQGTGELFF
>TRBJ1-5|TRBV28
CASSFTGTSDHQPQHF
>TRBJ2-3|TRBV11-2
CASSHLVDTQYF
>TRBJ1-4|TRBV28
CASSLSSRRSDEKLFF
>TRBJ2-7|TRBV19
CASSMGFGTGGYEQYF
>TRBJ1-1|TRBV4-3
CASSQEPGTEAFF
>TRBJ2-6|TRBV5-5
CASSLGVGANVLTF
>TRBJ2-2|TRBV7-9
CASSLSLAGTGELFF
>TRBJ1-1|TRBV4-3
CASTNSPGGASEAFF
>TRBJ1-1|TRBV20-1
CSVSPGHKNTEAFF
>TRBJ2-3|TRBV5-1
CASTGQDTTDTQYF
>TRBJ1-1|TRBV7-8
CASSLRLNTEAFF
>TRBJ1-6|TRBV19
CASSMTTRGNSPLHF
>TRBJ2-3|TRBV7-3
CASSLSTSGTDTQYF
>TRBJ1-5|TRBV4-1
CASSQDPLSNQPQHF
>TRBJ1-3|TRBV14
CASSQGEGSGNTIYF
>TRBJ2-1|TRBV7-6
CASSPGDSYYNEQFF
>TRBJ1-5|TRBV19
CASSWRGYSNQPQHF
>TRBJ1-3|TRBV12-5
CASGLVLDRVGNTIYF
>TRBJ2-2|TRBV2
CASIGPRQDSTGELFF
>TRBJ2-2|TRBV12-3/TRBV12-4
CASSPAGFTGGLFF
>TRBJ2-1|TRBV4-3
CASSHQATSDPYNEQFF